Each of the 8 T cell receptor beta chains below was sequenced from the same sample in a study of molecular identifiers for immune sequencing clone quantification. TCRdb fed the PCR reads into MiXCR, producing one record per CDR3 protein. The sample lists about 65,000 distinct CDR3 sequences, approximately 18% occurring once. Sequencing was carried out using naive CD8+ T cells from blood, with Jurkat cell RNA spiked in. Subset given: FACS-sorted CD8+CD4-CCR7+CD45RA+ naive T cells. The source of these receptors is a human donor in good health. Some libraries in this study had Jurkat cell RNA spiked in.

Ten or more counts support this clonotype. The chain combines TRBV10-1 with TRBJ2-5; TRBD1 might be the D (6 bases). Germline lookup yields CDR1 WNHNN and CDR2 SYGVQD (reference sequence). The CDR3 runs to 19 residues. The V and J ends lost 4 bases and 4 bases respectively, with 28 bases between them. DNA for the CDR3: TGCGCCAGCAGTGGTGCGTTGACAGGCGGCCAGCTCAAAACAGAGACCCAGTACTTC. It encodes CASSGALTGGQLKTETQYF.

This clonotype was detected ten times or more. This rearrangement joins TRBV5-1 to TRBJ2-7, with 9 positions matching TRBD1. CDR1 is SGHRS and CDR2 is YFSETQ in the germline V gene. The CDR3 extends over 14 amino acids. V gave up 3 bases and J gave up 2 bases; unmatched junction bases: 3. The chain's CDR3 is CASSWGQGTYEQYF. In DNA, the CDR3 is TGCGCCAGCAGCTGGGGACAGGGCACCTACGAGCAGTACTTC. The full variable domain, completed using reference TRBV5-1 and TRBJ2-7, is KAGVTQTPRYLIKTRGQQVTLSCSPISGHRSVSWYQQTPGQGLQFLFEYFSETQRNKGNFPGRFSGRQFSNSRSEMNVSTLELGDSALYLCASSWGQGTYEQYFGPGTRLTVT.

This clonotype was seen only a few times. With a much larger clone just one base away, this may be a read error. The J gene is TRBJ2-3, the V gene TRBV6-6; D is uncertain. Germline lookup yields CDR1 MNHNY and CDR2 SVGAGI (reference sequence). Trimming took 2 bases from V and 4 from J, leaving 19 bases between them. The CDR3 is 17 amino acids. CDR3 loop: CASSYLSPGLRPDTQYF. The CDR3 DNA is TGTGCCAGCAGTTACCTTAGTCCGGGCCTCCGTCCAGATACGCAGTATTTT.

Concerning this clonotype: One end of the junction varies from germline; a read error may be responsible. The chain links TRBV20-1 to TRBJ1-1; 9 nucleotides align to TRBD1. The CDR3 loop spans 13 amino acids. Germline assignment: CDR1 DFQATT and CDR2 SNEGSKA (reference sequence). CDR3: CSARDRDSTEAFF. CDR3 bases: TGTAGTGCTCGGGACAGGGATTCCACTGAAGCTTTCTTT.

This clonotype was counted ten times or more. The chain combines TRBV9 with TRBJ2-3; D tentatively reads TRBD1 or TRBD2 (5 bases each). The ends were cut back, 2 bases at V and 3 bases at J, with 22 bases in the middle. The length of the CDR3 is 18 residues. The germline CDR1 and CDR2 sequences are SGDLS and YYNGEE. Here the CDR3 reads CASSVDYPRGVRTDTQYF. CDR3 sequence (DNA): TGTGCCAGCAGCGTTGACTACCCGAGAGGGGTAAGAACAGATACGCAGTATTTT.

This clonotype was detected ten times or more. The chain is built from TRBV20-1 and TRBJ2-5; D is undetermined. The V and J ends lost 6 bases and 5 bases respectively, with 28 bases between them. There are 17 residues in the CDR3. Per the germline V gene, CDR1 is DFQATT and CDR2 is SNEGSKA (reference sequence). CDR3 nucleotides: TGCAGTGCCGGATCCCTTCCTTGGGCACCACGTTTGGAGACCCAGTACTTC. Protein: CSAGSLPWAPRLETQYF.

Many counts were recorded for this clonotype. The CDR3: CASSSPQHLQRDDPPYEQYF. CDR3 DNA sequence: TGTGCCAGCAGCTCACCCCAGCACCTACAGCGGGATGATCCCCCCTACGAGCAGTACTTC. V usage is TRBV7-8 and J usage is TRBJ2-7; TRBD2 matches 7 bases. CDR3 length equals 20 residues. The V segment lost 4 bases and the J segment 2 bases; nucleotides outside the gene matches: 23. From germline, CDR1 is SGHVS and CDR2 FQNEAQ.

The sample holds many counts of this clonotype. This CDR3 reads CASSPHSTDTQYF. CDR3 coding DNA: TGTGCCAGCAGCCCCCACAGCACAGATACGCAGTATTTT. The V call is TRBV9, the J call TRBJ2-3, with D unresolved. CDR3 length: 13 residues. Germline V gene data show CDR1 as SGDLS and CDR2 as YYNGEE. The V gene lost 4 bases and the J gene lost 0 bases, with 6 bases spanning the gap.